This T cell receptor beta chain was captured by sequencing in a study of T cell changes during pregnancy in multiple sclerosis. The table came from immunoSEQ multiplex PCR; TCRdb's copy has only in-frame clones and leaves some out. This sample has 50,000 to 60,000 clones, with about nine tenths found just once. The trim removed 4 bases at V and 0 bases at J, leaving 6 bases unmatched. Germline assignment: CDR1 SGDLS and CDR2 YYNGEE. The CDR3 loop spans 16 amino acids. The sequence came from a female donor with multiple sclerosis, enrolled in a pregnancy study. The V and J genes are TRBV9 and TRBJ1-3, with 8 positions matching TRBD1. Sequences were derived from CD4+ T cells from peripheral blood mononuclear cells, sampled in the second trimester of pregnancy. Written as DNA, the CDR3 is TGTGCCAGCAGCCTAGAGGACAGGGCCTCTGGAAACACCATATATTTT. As protein: CASSLEDRASGNTIYF.